The 20 T cell receptor beta chains below were found in one sample sequenced in a study of T cells in women clearing cervical HPV infection. The table came from immunoSEQ multiplex PCR; TCRdb's copy has only in-frame clones and leaves some out. Here the sample table reports 35,000 to 50,000 clones. The material sequenced was blood buffy coat. These receptors were collected from a woman aged 18 to 75 with a cervical HPV16 infection that either progressed to CIN3+ or cleared (not recorded which).

In regard to this clone: The sequence runs out 3 residues before the end of the CDR3; the remainder is reconstructed from the germline J gene. This chain connects TRBV19 to TRBJ1-2; D gene uncertain. The CDR3 totals 11 residues. Per the germline V gene, CDR1 is LNHDA and CDR2 is SQIVND (reference sequence). V gave up 6 bases and J gave up 5 bases, with 7 bases separating them. The CDR3 spells CASSPVYGYTF. CDR3 bases read: TGTGCCAGTAGCCCCGTATATGGC.

Concerning this clone itself: Mismatch with germline at one junction end may stem from a read error. The read ends 3 residues early relative to the CDR3; the germline J gene fills the gap. This sequence joins TRBV7-2 and TRBJ2-2; TRBD2 is a possible D gene (5 bases). There are 14 residues in the CDR3. CDR1 and CDR2 (germline): SGHTA, FQGNSA. The CDR3 loop reads CASSAGLHTRELFF. Partial CDR3 DNA: TGTGCCAGCAGCGCCGGACTCCACACCAGGGAG.

About this clone: The read ends 3 residues before the CDR3 terminus; that terminus is restored from the germline J gene. The V and J genes are TRBV28 and TRBJ1-2, with D perhaps TRBD1 (5 bases). The CDR3 spans 19 residues. CDR1 MDHEN and CDR2 SYDVKM come from the germline V gene. V lost 6 bases and J 0 bases, leaving 26 bases between the germline ends. The part of the CDR3 DNA that was read is TGTGCCAGCAGCGTTTCAGGGCTTATCATACAATTAGCTAACTATGGC. Translated, it gives CASSVSGLIIQLANYG. The whole CDR3 region reads CASSVSGLIIQLANYGYTF.

To note about this clone: The read ends 3 residues early relative to the CDR3; the germline J gene fills the gap. The chain recombines TRBV5-1 with TRBJ2-7, with unresolved D. Germline loops: CDR1 SGHRS, CDR2 YFSETQ. Trimming removed 0 bases at V and 2 bases at J, with 9 bases between. This CDR3 contains 14 residues. The CDR3 is CASSLEVGPYEQYF. The CDR3 bases that were read are TGCGCCAGCAGCTTGGAGGTAGGGCCCTACGAG.

A remark on this clone: The read ends 3 residues shy of where the CDR3 ends; the end is completed using the germline J gene. The rearrangement uses TRBV20-1 and TRBJ1-2; 8 bases fit TRBD1. This CDR3 has 14 amino acids. Unmatched junction bases numbered 10, after V lost 3 bases and J lost 7 bases. Germline assignment: CDR1 DFQATT and CDR2 SNEGSKA (reference sequence). The CDR3 DNA, read in part, is TGCAGTGCTAGTTTAGGGCAGGGGGCTCGTGGC. It translates to CSASLGQGARG. The complete CDR3 sequence is CSASLGQGARGYTF.

Comments on this clone: The read ends 3 residues before the CDR3 terminus; that terminus is restored from the germline J gene. The rearrangement joins TRBV19 to TRBJ2-1, with TRBD2 identical over 8 bases. The CDR3 totals 16 residues. The ends lost 4 bases at V and 3 bases at J; junction bases unmatched: 8. Germline-derived CDR1 and CDR2 are LNHDA and SQIVND (reference sequence). The part of the CDR3 DNA that was read is TGTGCCAGTAGTAGAAACCCGACTAGCGACTACAATGAG. Protein sequence: CASSRNPTSDYNE. In full, the CDR3 reads CASSRNPTSDYNEQFF.

Notes on this clone: The CDR3 end lies 3 residues beyond the end of the read and is filled in from the germline J gene. This chain joins TRBV4-1 and TRBJ2-2, with D possibly being TRBD2 (6 bases). Germline lookup yields CDR1 MGHRA and CDR2 YSYEKL. Trimming shortened V by 4 bases and J by 0 bases, and 9 bases separated the two germline ends. The CDR3 runs to 15 residues. Here the CDR3 reads CASSLGLSNTGELFF. CDR3 DNA (partial): TGCGCCAGCAGCCTGGGACTCTCGAACACCGGGGAG.

To note about this clone: The read falls 3 residues short of the CDR3 end, and the missing part is taken from the germline J gene. The chain uses TRBV4-2 and TRBJ1-3; D is ambiguous. V was shortened by 0 bases and J by 4 bases, with 10 bases between the two germline ends. The CDR3 contains 15 residues. Germline CDR1 reads LGHNA; CDR2 reads YNFKEQ. The CDR3 DNA, read in part, is TGTGCCAGCAGCCAAGAGCTTAGCCAGGGAAACACC. Protein product: CASSQELSQGNT. The entire CDR3 reads CASSQELSQGNTIYF.

To note about this clone: The DNA ends 3 residues before the CDR3 does, and the rest of the CDR3 is filled in from the germline J gene. The gene calls are TRBV19 and TRBJ2-1, with 14 bases lining up with TRBD2. V gave up 5 bases and J gave up 6 bases; unmatched junction bases: 6. Germline V gene data show CDR1 as LNHDA and CDR2 as SQIVND (reference sequence). CDR3 length equals 16 residues. The CDR3 loop reads CASSPQTSGRGNEQFF. The sequenced CDR3 bases are TGTGCCAGTAGTCCGCAGACTAGCGGGAGGGGCAATGAG.

Notes on this clone: Sequencing ends 3 residues short of the CDR3 end; the germline J gene provides the rest. J is TRBJ1-2 and V is TRBV7-9, with D hard to call. The V end lost 3 bases, the J end lost 4 bases, and 9 bases lay between the germline ends. The length of the CDR3 is 13 residues. Germline CDR1 and CDR2: SEHNR and FQNEAQ (reference sequence). CDR3 DNA (partial): TGTGCCAGCAGCTTGGCGGCGGCCTATGGC. Encoded protein: CASSLAAAYG. The entire CDR3 protein reads CASSLAAAYGYTF.

In the case of this clone: The CDR3 end is not reached by the read, which stops 3 residues before it; the germline J gene fills it in. The chain carries TRBV4-1 and TRBJ2-1; maybe TRBD2 (6 bases). V gave up 1 base and J gave up 0 bases, with 10 bases separating them. Germline-derived CDR1 and CDR2 are MGHRA and YSYEKL. The CDR3 covers 16 residues. CDR3 DNA (partial): TGCGCCAGCAGCCAAGGGGATAGCGGCTCCTACAATGAG. It codes for CASSQGDSGSYNE. The whole CDR3 is CASSQGDSGSYNEQFF.

The CDR3 loop reads CASAPLSDRAGYTF. Partial CDR3 DNA: TGTGCCAGCGCTCCCCTATCGGACAGGGCGGGC. This chain connects TRBV2 to TRBJ1-2; 8 bases map to TRBD1. Read data end 3 residues before the CDR3 end; the end is taken from the germline J gene. CDR3 size: 14 residues. Germline assignment: CDR1 SNHLY and CDR2 FYNNEI.

A word on this clone: The read stops 3 residues short of the end of the CDR3; the missing end is completed from the germline J gene. J is TRBJ2-2 and V is TRBV7-3; D gene ambiguous. V lost 2 bases and J lost 6, with 7 bases in between. Germline V CDR1 and CDR2: SGHTA, FQGTGA. The CDR3 sequence is 13 residues long. The CDR3: CASSLSGSGELFF. The part of the CDR3 DNA that was read is TGTGCCAGCAGCTTATCCGGGTCCGGGGAG.

Concerning this clone itself: The read stops 3 residues short of the end of the CDR3; the missing end is completed from the germline J gene. V and J are TRBV20-1 and TRBJ2-3, with TRBD2 matching 7 bases. Germline V gives CDR1 DFQATT, CDR2 SNEGSKA (reference sequence). Unmatched junction bases numbered 7, after V lost 6 bases and J lost 4 bases. This CDR3 region has 13 residues. The DNA read from the CDR3 is TGCAGTGCGGGGGGGGTTGAGGCAGATACG. Its protein is CSAGGVEADT. The CDR3, in full, reads CSAGGVEADTQYF.

Remarks on this clone: The CDR3 goes on 3 residues after the read ends, and that part is filled in from the germline J gene. This sequence joins TRBV7-9 and TRBJ2-1; 10 bases line up with TRBD2. The germline CDR1 and CDR2 sequences are SEHNR and FQNEAQ (reference sequence). CDR3 length: 15 residues. The V and J ends lost 4 bases and 7 bases, in that order; junction bases with no gene match: 7. The CDR3 bases that were read are TGTGCCAGCAGCTCCTGGACTAGCGGCTCGAATGAG. This translates into CASSSWTSGSNE. The whole CDR3 reads CASSSWTSGSNEQFF.

The sequenced CDR3 bases are TGCAGTGCTAGACCTCTTGCCGGGACAGGGGGAGCAGATACG. This translates into CSARPLAGTGGADT. The whole CDR3 reads CSARPLAGTGGADTQYF. The rearrangement links TRBV20-1 to TRBJ2-3; TRBD1 agrees at 11 bases. The CDR3 end lies 3 residues beyond the end of the read and is filled in from the germline J gene. There are 17 residues in the CDR3. CDR1 is DFQATT, CDR2 SNEGSKA, per germline (reference sequence). After removal of 2 bases from V and 4 bases from J, the junction contained 11 bases not matched to a gene.

To note about this clone: The read gets to within 3 residues of the CDR3 end, and the germline J gene fills in the rest. The gene calls are TRBV7-3 and TRBJ2-4; 8 positions match TRBD2. CDR1 SGHTA and CDR2 FQGTGA come from the germline V gene. V shed 5 bases and J 9 bases; nucleotides not matched to a gene: 6. The CDR3 spans 13 residues. The CDR3 region is CASSPSGGGIQYF. The part of the CDR3 DNA that was read is TGTGCCAGCAGCCCGTCGGGGGGGGGCATT.

In regard to this clone: Coverage ceases 3 residues before the CDR3 finishes, and the germline J gene fills in the end. The chain uses TRBV28 and TRBJ2-7; TRBD2 matches 14 bases. Germline V gene lookup returns CDR1 MDHEN and CDR2 SYDVKM. The V gene end was trimmed by 6 bases and the J gene end by 0 bases; junction bases not matched to a gene: 10. This CDR3 is 18 amino acids long. The CDR3 DNA, read in part, is TGTGCCAGCAGGACAAAACGACTAGCGGGAGGGACCTCCTACGAG. It codes for CASRTKRLAGGTSYE. In full, the CDR3 reads CASRTKRLAGGTSYEQYF.

Regarding this clone: Coverage ceases 3 residues before the CDR3 finishes, and the germline J gene fills in the end. The chain links TRBV10-3 to TRBJ2-1, with D maybe TRBD2 (5 bases). Trimming stripped 5 bases from V and 4 bases from J, with 15 bases between. CDR3 length equals 15 residues. The V gene's germline CDR1 is ENHRY and CDR2 SYGVKD. The CDR3 sequence: CAISWGRERYNEQFF. The sequenced CDR3 bases are TGTGCCATCAGTTGGGGAAGGGAGCGGTACAATGAG.

As concerns this clone: The CDR3 extends 3 residues past the end of the read, so its final part is completed from the germline J gene. This rearrangement joins TRBV7-9 to TRBJ2-1; TRBD2 is a possible D gene (7 bases). CDR1 is SEHNR and CDR2 is FQNEAQ in the germline V gene (reference sequence). CDR3 length equals 14 residues. Deletions cut 6 bases from V and 7 bases from J, with 16 bases between. The CDR3 here is CASRGGGGVNEQFF. Incomplete CDR3 DNA: TGTGCCAGCAGGGGTGGAGGGGGGGTGAATGAG.